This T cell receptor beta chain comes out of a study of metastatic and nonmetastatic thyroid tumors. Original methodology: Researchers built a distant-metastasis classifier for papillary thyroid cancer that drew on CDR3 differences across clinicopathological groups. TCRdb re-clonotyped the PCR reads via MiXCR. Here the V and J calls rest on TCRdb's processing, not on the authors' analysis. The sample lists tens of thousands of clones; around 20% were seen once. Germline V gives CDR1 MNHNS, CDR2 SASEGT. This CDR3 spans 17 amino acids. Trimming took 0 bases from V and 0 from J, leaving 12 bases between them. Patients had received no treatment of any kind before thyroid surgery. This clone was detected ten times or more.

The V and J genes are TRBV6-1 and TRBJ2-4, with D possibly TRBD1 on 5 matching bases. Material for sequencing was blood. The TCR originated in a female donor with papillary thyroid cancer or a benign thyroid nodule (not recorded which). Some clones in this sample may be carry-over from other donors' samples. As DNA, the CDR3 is TGTGCCAGCAGTGAAGCCGACAGACTCTTAGCCAAAAACATTCAGTACTTC. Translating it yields CASSEADRLLAKNIQYF.